These T cell receptor beta chains were read from a single sample in a study of OX40 agonist ivuxolimab in advanced cancers. Sequencing used immunoSEQ multiplex PCR; TCRdb keeps in-frame clones, though not all of them. The repertoire consists of about 30,000 clones, with 75% to 95% occurring once and the leading ten covering less than 5%. Specimen: CD4+ or CD8+ T cells sorted from blood, collected in a trial of the OX40 agonist ivuxolimab. The receptors originated from an adult with an advanced solid tumor such as melanoma, head and neck, liver or kidney cancer. The CDR3 runs from the conserved cysteine through the conserved F or W. The D gene is left open where the match is weak. The size of a clone is reported for some rows only, either as once, few or many, or as a class for expanded clones.

clone size	V gene	J gene	D gene	CDR3 DNA	CDR3 protein
-	TRBV5-4	TRBJ2-1	TRBD1	TGTGCCAGCAGCTTGGTGTTTGGGGACAGTGCCCATCAGTTCTTC	CASSLVFGDSAHQFF
-	TRBV19	TRBJ1-1	-	TGTGCCAGTAGTATATCGGGGAACACTGAAGCTTTCTTT	CASSISGNTEAFF
-	TRBV10-3	TRBJ2-7	-	TGTGCCATCAGTGAGTCGGCAGCGGGCTCCTACGAGCAGTACTTC	CAISESAAGSYEQYF
-	TRBV4-1	TRBJ2-7	-	TGCGCCAGCAGCCAGTTACAGGGCCCCCAGTCTTACGAGCAGTACTTC	CASSQLQGPQSYEQYF
-	TRBV4-2	TRBJ2-3	TRBD2	TGTGCCAGCAGCTTACCTAGCGGGACCCCAGGAGATACGCAGTATTTT	CASSLPSGTPGDTQYF
-	TRBV7-8	TRBJ2-7	-	TGTGCCAGCAGCGCCGGTTGGGGAAACGAGCAGTACTTC	CASSAGWGNEQYF
few	TRBV21-1	TRBJ1-2	-	TGTGCCACCGGGAGAAGCGGGACAGCGAGCCATGGCTACACCTTC	CATGRSGTASHGYTF
-	TRBV28	TRBJ1-5	-	TGTGCCAGCACCGCCACTACTGGGACACTTGGAAGGGAGCCCCAGCATTTT	CASTATTGTLGREPQHF
-	TRBV9	TRBJ2-7	-	TGTGCCAGCAGCGTAGCAGCTCCCGGGGCCCACGAGCAGTACTTC	CASSVAAPGAHEQYF
-	TRBV7-6	TRBJ2-2	TRBD2	TGTGCCAGCAGCTATGTGGCTAGCGGGATAAGCACCGGGGAGCTGTTTTTT	CASSYVASGISTGELFF
-	TRBV19	TRBJ1-1	-	TGTGCCAGTAGTATAGTAGGGGGGATCACTGAAGCTTTCTTT	CASSIVGGITEAFF
-	TRBV6-5	TRBJ2-2	-	TGTGCCAGCAGTTTAGGATTGGCCGGGGAGCTGTTTTTT	CASSLGLAGELFF
-	TRBV2	TRBJ2-1	TRBD2	TGTGCCAGCAGTGAAGCGAGGGGACTAGCGTCGAATGAGCAGTTCTTC	CASSEARGLASNEQFF
-	TRBV5-1	TRBJ2-1	-	TGCGCCAGCAGCTGGGGGGGACAGTACAATGAGCAGTTCTTC	CASSWGGQYNEQFF
-	TRBV5-4	TRBJ1-2	-	TGTGCCAGCAGCTTGTATGGGGGCGTTGGCTACACCTTC	CASSLYGGVGYTF
-	TRBV7-9	TRBJ2-3	-	TGTGCCAGCAGCCTGCGGGTCGGCGCAGTCGGAGATACGCAGTATTTT	CASSLRVGAVGDTQYF
-	TRBV28	TRBJ2-5	-	TGTGCCAGCAGTTTATGGAGCGGAGGACAAGAGACCCAGTACTTC	CASSLWSGGQETQYF
-	TRBV5-6	TRBJ1-1	-	TGTGCCAGCAGCTCCCAGGGGTTCACTGAAGCTTTCTTT	CASSSQGFTEAFF
-	TRBV19	TRBJ2-1	TRBD2	TGTGCCAGTAGTTTTCACCATAGCGGGGGGGCGGGAAATGAGCAGTTCTTC	CASSFHHSGGAGNEQFF
-	TRBV27	TRBJ2-7	-	TGTGCCAGCGGGTTTCCCGCCCCCCAGGACCCCTACGAGCAGTACTTC	CASGFPAPQDPYEQYF
-	TRBV21-1	TRBJ2-5	-	TGTGCCAGCCGGCCGAGACAGGGTGTGCGGCAAGAGACCCAGTACTTC	CASRPRQGVRQETQYF
-	TRBV13	TRBJ2-3	TRBD2	TGTGCCAGCAGCCGCGCTGACGGACTAGCGGGAGGCACAGATACGCAGTATTTT	CASSRADGLAGGTDTQYF
-	TRBV10-3	TRBJ2-7	-	TGTGCCATCAGTGAACCGGACGGGTCCTACGAGCAGTACTTC	CAISEPDGSYEQYF
-	TRBV7-9	TRBJ2-7	-	TGTGCCAGCAGGCGCACAGGGAAAACGACCTACGAGCAGTACTTC	CASRRTGKTTYEQYF
-	TRBV7-8	TRBJ2-2	-	TGTGCCAGCAGCCCCAATCCAGGGGGGTCGACCGGGGAGCTGTTTTTT	CASSPNPGGSTGELFF
-	TRBV19	TRBJ1-5	-	TGTGCCAGTAGTACCCGGGGGGGGGCATGGAATCAGCCCCAGCATTTT	CASSTRGGAWNQPQHF
-	TRBV5-4	TRBJ1-2	-	TGTGCCAGCAGCTTGAGTTGGTCAGCCTATGGCTACACCTTC	CASSLSWSAYGYTF
-	TRBV7-6	TRBJ1-2	-	TGTGCCAGCAGCCCCGGCCTTGCACAGCATTATAACTATGGCTACACCTTC	CASSPGLAQHYNYGYTF
-	TRBV6-1	TRBJ1-3	-	TGTGCCAGCAGTGAATATAGAGGGGGGGTGTCTGGAAACACCATATATTTT	CASSEYRGGVSGNTIYF
-	TRBV27	TRBJ1-6	-	TGTGCCAGCAGCCCCCTCCGGGGTATCGCACCCCTCCACTTT	CASSPLRGIAPLHF
-	TRBV19	TRBJ1-6	TRBD1	TGTGCCAGTAGTCTGGACAGGGCAATCTCACCCCTCCACTTT	CASSLDRAISPLHF
-	TRBV28	TRBJ2-1	TRBD2	TGTGCCAGCAGTCCCCTCGCGGGAGGGCCCCCCCATGAGCAGTTCTTC	CASSPLAGGPPHEQFF
-	TRBV19	TRBJ2-1	-	TGTGCCAGTAGTATAGCTGTATACAATGAGCAGTTCTTC	CASSIAVYNEQFF
-	TRBV27	TRBJ2-7	-	TGTGCCAGCAGCCTTAGCGGTCCCTACGAGCAGTACTTC	CASSLSGPYEQYF
-	TRBV11-2	TRBJ2-3	TRBD1	TGTGCCAGCAGCTCCCCAGACAGGGAACCCTTCACTAGCACAGATACGCAGTATTTT	CASSSPDREPFTSTDTQYF
-	TRBV5-1	TRBJ2-1	TRBD2	TGCGCCAGCAGCGTGAGCGGGGCGGTCGATGAGCAGTTCTTC	CASSVSGAVDEQFF
-	TRBV7-6	TRBJ2-7	TRBD1	TGTGCCAGCAGCTCCGGGACAGGGAACTACGAGCAGTACTTC	CASSSGTGNYEQYF
-	TRBV10-1	TRBJ2-2	TRBD1	TGCGCCAGCAGAAGGGACAGCAACACCGGGGAGCTGTTTTTT	CASRRDSNTGELFF
-	TRBV7-6	TRBJ2-2	-	TGTGCCAGCAGCCAAACTCGGACAGAGTCGAACACCGGGGAGCTGTTTTTT	CASSQTRTESNTGELFF
-	TRBV5-6	TRBJ1-5	-	TGTGCCAGCAGCTGGGGAGGGGTCAATAGCAATCAGCCCCAGCATTTT	CASSWGGVNSNQPQHF
-	TRBV5-8	TRBJ1-2	-	TGTGCCAGCAGCTTTCCGGGACAACGATTCTATGGCTACACCTTC	CASSFPGQRFYGYTF
-	TRBV28	TRBJ2-2	-	TGTGCCAGCACCAAACCCCGGGACATTTACACCGGGGAGCTGTTTTTT	CASTKPRDIYTGELFF
-	TRBV4-3	TRBJ2-3	-	TGCGCCAGCAGCCAAGATGGTAGTAGGACATCTTTGAATACGCAGTATTTT	CASSQDGSRTSLNTQYF
-	TRBV6-1	TRBJ2-2	TRBD1	TGTGCCAGCAGCGGGACAGCGGACACCGGGGAGCTGTTTTTT	CASSGTADTGELFF
-	TRBV28	TRBJ1-1	-	TGTGCCAGCACATTGTACACTGAAGCTTTCTTT	CASTLYTEAFF
-	TRBV5-1	TRBJ1-2	-	TGCGCCAGCAGCTTGGAGGGGATTGGTCCTGGCTACACCTTC	CASSLEGIGPGYTF
-	TRBV30	TRBJ1-3	-	TGTGCCTGGAGTGTACGCCCCTCCTACTCTGGAAACACCATATATTTT	CAWSVRPSYSGNTIYF
-	TRBV27	TRBJ2-1	-	TGTGCCAGCAGTCCCGCTAGGGAGAGCTCCTACAATGAGCAGTTCTTC	CASSPARESSYNEQFF
-	TRBV9	TRBJ2-1	-	TGTGCCAGCAGCGTAGATGGGCGGGTGAGCTACAATGAGCAGTTCTTC	CASSVDGRVSYNEQFF
-	TRBV6-6	TRBJ1-1	TRBD1	TGTGCCAGCAGTCAGCAGGGGGCGAACACTGAAGCTTTCTTT	CASSQQGANTEAFF
-	TRBV27	TRBJ1-5	TRBD1	TGTGCCAGCACCCCATCCACTGGACAGGGACGGCAGCCCCAGCATTTT	CASTPSTGQGRQPQHF
-	TRBV9	TRBJ2-3	TRBD2	TGTGCCAGCAGCCGAAACAGCGGGATAAACACAGATACGCAGTATTTT	CASSRNSGINTDTQYF
-	TRBV4-1	TRBJ2-7	TRBD2	TGCGCCAGCAGCCAATACGGGACTAGTGTTATCTACGAGCAGTACTTC	CASSQYGTSVIYEQYF